This T cell receptor (beta chain) is from a study of T cells in Graves' hyperthyroidism and ophthalmopathy. Broader study findings: Patients with ophthalmopathy were separated from those with stable hyperthyroidism by a 13 V-J model.

Turning to this clonotype: Antigen unknown.

CDR3 length equals 15 residues. Germline CDR1 reads MNHEY; CDR2 reads SVGEGT. V lost 5 bases and J lost 2, with 13 bases in between. RNA transcripts were the template for amplifying TCR beta CDR3 regions. The HTBI primer set drove a first-round RT-PCR of the TCR CDR3. TCRdb independently ran MiXCR on the multiplex PCR reads; one entry per CDR3 protein. This table has approximately 530,000 distinct CDR3 sequences, about a sixth appearing once. Across 18 months, stable Graves' hyperthyroidism was marked by no progression to ophthalmopathy. Patients were excluded because of uncontrolled infection, other autoimmune disease, pregnancy or lactation. PBMCs were sourced from 9 to 10 ml fresh peripheral blood.

This TCR came from a young woman with Graves' hyperthyroidism. The chain joins TRBV6-2 or TRBV6-3 to TRBJ1-5, with a possible D match to TRBD1 (6 bases). Sample: blood. The CDR3 DNA is TGTGCCAGCAGTCCACGGGACATAGGCAATCAGCCCCAGCATTTT. Translation: CASSPRDIGNQPQHF.